The 7 T cell receptor beta chains below were found in one sample sequenced in a study of blood T cell repertoires in COVID-19. Profiling relied on immunoSEQ multiplex PCR, and the TCRdb table lists in-frame clones only, not all of them. This sample carries 40,000 to 55,000 clones, approximately 89% of them seen once, and the ten largest clones take around 30%. Sequenced input: peripheral blood. Receptor source: an elderly woman with acute or convalescent COVID-19.

This clone was recorded only once. The CDR3 loop reads CASSLGRGYGYTF. The CDR3 DNA reads TGTGCCAGCAGCTTAGGCAGGGGCTATGGCTACACCTTC. The J gene is TRBJ1-2, the V gene TRBV7-8, with D possibly TRBD1 on 6 matching bases. The CDR3 is made up of 13 amino acids. Trimming removed 1 base from V and 4 bases from J, with 7 bases in between. The germline CDR1 and CDR2 sequences are SGHVS and FQNEAQ.

The chain carries TRBV2 and TRBJ2-5; 15 bases map to TRBD2. Germline-derived CDR1 and CDR2 are SNHLY and FYNNEI. The V and J ends lost 6 bases and 5 bases, in that order; junction bases with no gene match: 7. CDR3 length equals 16 residues. In nucleotides, the CDR3 is TGTGCCAGCAGCGCGGGACTAGCGGGGGGTCTGGAGACCCAGTACTTC. This gives the protein CASSAGLAGGLETQYF.

This chain joins TRBV7-6 and TRBJ2-1; 8 nucleotides match TRBD1. CDR3 length: 16 amino acids. Germline assignment: CDR1 SGHVS and CDR2 FNYEAQ. V lost 5 bases, J lost 3 bases, and 9 bases stayed unmatched. The CDR3 reads CASSTYRTGSYNEQFF. CDR3 sequence (DNA): TGTGCCAGCAGCACCTACCGGACAGGGAGCTACAATGAGCAGTTCTTC. Full variable domain (missing parts from reference TRBV7-6 and TRBJ2-1): GAGVSQSPRYKVTKRGQDVALRCDPISGHVSLYWYRQALGQGPEFLTYFNYEAQQDKSGLPNDRFSAERPEGSISTLTIQRTEQRDSAMYRCASSTYRTGSYNEQFFGPGTRLTVL.

CDR3 DNA: TGTGCCAGCAGCCGACGAACAGAGAGCACAGATACGCAGTATTTT. This encodes CASSRRTESTDTQYF. The chain carries TRBV7-8 and TRBJ2-3, with D uncertain. CDR1 and CDR2 (germline): SGHVS, FQNEAQ. This CDR3 contains 15 residues. The V and J ends lost 5 bases and 0 bases respectively, with 12 bases between them. Full variable domain (missing parts from reference TRBV7-8 and TRBJ2-3): GAGVSQSPRYKVAKRGQDVALRCDPISGHVSLFWYQQALGQGPEFLTYFQNEAQLDKSGLPSDRFFAERPEGSVSTLKIQRTQQEDSAVYLCASSRRTESTDTQYFGPGTRLTVL.

This clone was seen a handful of times. V gene TRBV5-6 combines with J gene TRBJ1-5, with D possibly TRBD1 on 6 matching bases. Per the germline V gene, CDR1 is SGHDT and CDR2 is YYEEEE. The CDR3 spans 14 residues. The V end was cut by 2 bases, the J end by 8 bases, with 14 bases between. The CDR3 coding sequence is TGTGCCAGCAGCTTTGCGGGGGCTAGGGAGCCCCAGCATTTT. Its translation is CASSFAGAREPQHF.

This clone has just a few counts. In DNA form, the CDR3 reads TGTGCCAGCAGCTTAGGGCAGGTCGAGCAGTACTTC. Its protein is CASSLGQVEQYF. The chain combines TRBV7-9 with TRBJ2-7; D is uncertain. Germline loops: CDR1 SEHNR, CDR2 FQNEAQ (reference sequence). The CDR3 is made up of 12 amino acids. V was clipped by 1 base and J by 6 bases, with 7 bases between them.

In this sample, this clone turned up once. The V call is TRBV5-1, the J call TRBJ1-4, with 8 bases lining up with TRBD1. The CDR3 totals 15 residues. V trimming: 3 bases; J trimming: 7 bases; junction bases outside the gene matches: 8. Germline V gene data show CDR1 as SGHRS and CDR2 as YFSETQ. CDR3: CASSSVGQGGEKLFF. CDR3 sequence (DNA): TGCGCCAGCAGCTCGGTCGGACAGGGTGGTGAAAAACTGTTTTTT.